The 22 T cell receptor beta chains presented below share a single source sample, sequenced in a study of T cell repertoires in cytomegalovirus infection. Antigen specificity for these receptors is unknown. TCRdb passed the reads through MiXCR, listing each CDR3 protein once. Found here are about 890,000 distinct CDR3 sequences, roughly 31% of them singletons; the top ten hold about 14%. The sample here was cultured CD8+ T cells from PBMCs, taken from culture after CMV antigen stimulation. These receptors were taken from a human donor in good health (CMV status not recorded). Some clones in this sample may be carry-over from other donors' samples.

This chain joins TRBV10-1 and TRBJ1-1; D not certain. Germline CDR1 reads WNHNN; CDR2 reads SYGVQD (reference sequence). This CDR3 comprises 17 residues. Deletions cut 0 bases from V and 2 bases from J, with 16 bases between. The CDR3 region has the DNA TGCGCCAGCAGTGAGTCTCCCCGGCGGATCGAAAACACTGAAGCTTTCTTT. It yields the protein CASSESPRRIENTEAFF.

This clonotype was recorded a few times. The rearrangement links TRBV10-3 to TRBJ2-1; 7 bases align to TRBD2. The J segment lost 1 base and the V segment lost 3 bases, leaving 9 bases of the junction unmatched. Germline V gene sequence: CDR1 ENHRY, CDR2 SYGVKD. The CDR3 length is 17 residues. DNA of the CDR3: TGTGCCATCAGTGACCCCTTCCAGCGGGGTTCCTACAATGAGCAGTTCTTC. Encoded protein: CAISDPFQRGSYNEQFF.

There are many counts of this clonotype. The V gene is TRBV7-8, the J gene TRBJ1-5; the D is unclear. This CDR3 contains 14 residues. Trimming took off 2 bases at V and 4 bases at J, with 9 bases between the two ends. Germline assignment: CDR1 SGHVS and CDR2 FQNEAQ. The CDR3 loop is CASSLRSSNQPQHF. The CDR3 nucleotides are TGTGCCAGCAGCTTAAGGTCATCAAATCAGCCCCAGCATTTT.

A few counts support this clonotype. The chain employs TRBV5-1 and TRBJ2-1, with D possibly being TRBD2 (6 bases). The CDR3 is 16 residues long. In germline, CDR1 is SGHRS, CDR2 YFSETQ. V gave up 2 bases and J gave up 3 bases, with 15 bases separating them. This CDR3 reads CASSFGGGEYYNEQFF. DNA of the CDR3: TGCGCCAGCAGCTTTGGTGGCGGGGAATACTACAATGAGCAGTTCTTC.

The gene calls are TRBV7-9 and TRBJ2-5, with 12 bases lining up with TRBD2. Trimming took 7 bases from V and 5 from J; bases not matched to a gene: 8. The CDR3 loop spans 15 amino acids. From germline, CDR1 is SEHNR and CDR2 FQNEAQ (reference sequence). CDR3 amino acids: CASTGLAGRRETQYF. The CDR3 nucleotides are TGTGCCAGCACCGGACTAGCGGGGAGGAGGGAGACCCAGTACTTC.

In nucleotides, the CDR3 is TGTGCCAGCAGTGGCCGGGACAGGGCTCTAACCGGGGAGCTGTTTTTT. It encodes CASSGRDRALTGELFF. This sequence joins TRBV25-1 and TRBJ2-2; 9 bases line up with TRBD1. In germline, CDR1 is MGHDK, CDR2 SYGVNS. Trimming took 4 bases from V and 5 from J; bases not matched to a gene: 8. The CDR3 totals 16 residues.

The gene calls are TRBV5-6 and TRBJ1-2; 12 nucleotides line up with TRBD1. The V gene end was trimmed by 4 bases and the J gene end by 7 bases; junction bases not matched to a gene: 8. The germline V gene encodes CDR1 SGHDT and CDR2 YYEEEE. The CDR3 runs 15 residues. CDR3 sequence (DNA): TGTGCCAGCAGCGACACCGGGACAGGGGGCTTTGGCTACACCTTC. It encodes CASSDTGTGGFGYTF.

The V and J genes are TRBV29-1 and TRBJ2-1; D could derive from TRBD1 or TRBD2 (6 bases each). The CDR3 spans 15 residues. Germline CDR1 is SQVTM and CDR2 is ANQGSEA. The V end lost 7 bases, the J end lost 8 bases, and 24 bases lay between the germline ends. The CDR3 DNA sequence: TGCAGCGCACAGGGTCGGGAAGAAGGCGGGGATGAGCAGTTCTTC. Amino acid sequence: CSAQGREEGGDEQFF.

V gene TRBV7-6 combines with J gene TRBJ2-2, with D perhaps given as TRBD1 or TRBD2 (5 bases each). V shed 2 bases and J shed 1 base, with 11 bases lying between them. In germline, CDR1 is SGHVS, CDR2 FNYEAQ. This CDR3 spans 16 amino acids. The CDR3 nucleotides read TGTGCCAGCAGCTTAAGGCCGGGGCAGAACACCGGGGAGCTGTTTTTT. Translation gives CASSLRPGQNTGELFF.

The V and J genes are TRBV6-1 and TRBJ2-3; TRBD2 matches 7 bases. Germline CDR1 and CDR2: MNHNS and SASEGT. The trim removed 8 bases at V and 4 bases at J, leaving 9 bases unmatched. The CDR3 is made up of 14 amino acids. This chain's CDR3 is CASGPLGGSDTQYF. The CDR3 coding sequence is TGTGCCAGCGGCCCTTTGGGGGGGTCAGATACGCAGTATTTT.

The genes are TRBV24-1 and TRBJ2-2; 7 positions match TRBD2. The CDR3 consists of 15 residues. Germline V gene lookup returns CDR1 KGHDR and CDR2 SFDVKD. V shed 5 bases and J 7 bases; nucleotides not matched to a gene: 9. DNA for the CDR3: TGTGCCACCAGTGGCGCCGGAGGGGAGGGCGGGGAGCTGTTTTTT. This encodes CATSGAGGEGGELFF.

This clonotype has a count of ten or more. The rearrangement uses TRBV12-3 or TRBV12-4 and TRBJ2-7, with unresolved D. Trimming left V 6 bases short and J 2 bases short, with 11 bases between. The CDR3 length is 13 residues. This CDR3 reads CASSLSLTYEQYF. For the CDR3, the DNA is TGTGCCAGCAGCTTATCACTGACCTACGAGCAGTACTTC.

This chain links TRBV5-4 with TRBJ2-5; the match to TRBD2 covers 10 bases. The CDR3 has 17 amino acids. CDR1 SGHNT and CDR2 YYREEE come from the germline V gene (reference sequence). After removal of 0 bases from V and 4 bases from J, the junction contained 9 bases not matched to a gene. The CDR3 nucleotides read TGTGCCAGCAGCTTGGGGGGGGCTAGCGGGGGCAGAGAGACCCAGTACTTC. Translating gives CASSLGGASGGRETQYF. Together with reference TRBV5-4 and TRBJ2-5, the CDR3 gives the full variable domain: ETGVTQSPTHLIKTRGQQVTLRCSSQSGHNTVSWYQQALGQGPQFIFQYYREEENGRGNFPPRFSGLQFPNYSSELNVNALELDDSALYLCASSLGGASGGRETQYFGPGTRLLVL.

The chain recombines TRBV9 with TRBJ1-2; D perhaps matches TRBD1 (5 bases). The length of the CDR3 is 13 residues. V lost 3 bases to trimming and J lost 8 bases, with 14 bases between them. CDR1 and CDR2 (germline): SGDLS, YYNGEE. CDR3 loop: CASSGPGTRGYTF. The CDR3 nucleotides read TGTGCCAGCAGCGGTCCCGGGACGCGAGGCTACACCTTC.

This clonotype was counted at least ten times. This rearrangement joins TRBV7-2 to TRBJ2-3; D unresolved. Germline loops: CDR1 SGHTA, CDR2 FQGNSA. This CDR3 is built from 17 residues. Trimming left V 5 bases short and J 4 bases short, with 22 bases between. In DNA form, the CDR3 reads TGTGCCAGCAGCCCCGGGTTATTTCCCGTTAGAGCAGATACGCAGTATTTT. Translated, it gives CASSPGLFPVRADTQYF.

This chain uses TRBV6-1 with TRBJ2-7; TRBD2 aligns across 7 bases. The CDR3 sequence is 16 residues long. V lost 0 bases, J lost 3 bases, and 8 bases stayed unmatched. From germline, CDR1 is MNHNS and CDR2 SASEGT. The CDR3 DNA reads TGTGCCAGCAGTGAAGCGATAGAAGCGGGGTTCTACGAGCAGTACTTC. It codes for CASSEAIEAGFYEQYF.

The chain combines TRBV12-3 or TRBV12-4 with TRBJ2-5; D unresolved. With 2 bases removed from V and 5 bases from J, the gap between germline ends came to 12 bases. The CDR3 covers 14 residues. DNA for the CDR3: TGTGCCAGCAGTTTACCCCGGACGCCGGAGACCCAGTACTTC. Translating it yields CASSLPRTPETQYF.

This clonotype occurred a few times. This chain uses TRBV7-6 with TRBJ2-1; D might be TRBD2 (6 bases). The CDR3 runs to 17 residues. Germline CDR1 and CDR2: SGHVS and FNYEAQ. V shed 2 bases and J shed 3 bases, with 17 bases lying between them. The CDR3 sequence: CASSLIRRGPLYNEQFF. CDR3 DNA: TGTGCCAGCAGCTTAATTAGGCGGGGCCCCCTCTACAATGAGCAGTTCTTC.

V is TRBV13 and J is TRBJ2-4; possibly TRBD1 for D (6 bases). The length of the CDR3 is 16 residues. Germline V CDR1 and CDR2: PRHDT, FYEKMQ (reference sequence). V lost 5 bases, J lost 1 base, and 15 bases lay in between. CDR3 coding DNA: TGTGCCAGCAGCCTTCAGGGGAAGGAGGCCAAAAACATTCAGTACTTC. Its protein product is CASSLQGKEAKNIQYF.

The gene calls are TRBV4-1 and TRBJ2-7; D unclear. The CDR3 has 15 residues. CDR1 and CDR2 from the germline V gene are MGHRA and YSYEKL. V lost 1 base and J 7 bases, leaving 17 bases between the germline ends. In DNA, the CDR3 is TGCGCCAGCAGCCAAGCCGCCCGCAGGTCTGGGGAGCAGTACTTC. It specifies CASSQAARRSGEQYF.

This chain links TRBV7-6 with TRBJ2-3; 9 nucleotides line up with TRBD2. J was trimmed by 2 bases and V by 2 bases; bases with no gene match: 17. From germline, CDR1 is SGHVS and CDR2 FNYEAQ. The CDR3 totals 20 residues. CDR3 bases: TGTGCCAGCAGCTTATTGATCCCTAGCCTAGGGACTAGCCTCACAGATACGCAGTATTTT. It specifies CASSLLIPSLGTSLTDTQYF.

This clonotype was counted a few times. Germline and junction disagree at one end, which may indicate a read error. The chain joins TRBV5-3 to TRBJ2-3, with D possibly being TRBD1 (6 bases). TRBV5-3 is designated an ORF whose function remains uncertain. This CDR3 spans 17 amino acids. CDR3 loop: CASSWAPGRGATDTQYF. The CDR3 nucleotides read TGTGCCAGCAGCTGGGCCCCGGGCAGGGGTGCGACAGATACGCAGTATTTT.